These 2 T cell receptor beta chains originate from one sample sequenced in a study of cytomegalovirus exposure and HLA in healthy donors. PCR used 60 Vbeta primers and 13 Jbeta primers. TCRdb's copy holds only in-frame clones and misses some; the assay was immunoSEQ multiplex PCR. Among some 150,000 clones listed, over 75% were seen once. Sample: PBMCs. These receptors all come from a woman aged 25 to 39 in good health and CMV-seronegative.

This clone was seen a few times. The V call is TRBV5-8, the J call TRBJ2-3; D possibly corresponds to TRBD1 (6 bases). V lost 0 bases and J 1 base, leaving 6 bases between the germline ends. The CDR3 sequence is 14 residues long. CDR1 and CDR2 from the germline V gene are SGHTS and YDEGEE. CDR3 loop: CASSLDRGTDTQYF. CDR3 coding DNA: TGTGCCAGCAGCTTGGACAGGGGCACAGATACGCAGTATTTT.

The chain has TRBV27 and TRBJ2-7; 9 nucleotides match TRBD1. The V gene's germline CDR1 is MNHEY and CDR2 SMNVEV (reference sequence). V lost 7 bases and J lost 1; bases outside the gene matches: 5. CDR3 length equals 14 residues. The CDR3 is CASKRTGVSYEQYF. CDR3 in DNA: TGTGCCAGCAAGCGGACAGGGGTATCCTACGAGCAGTACTTC.